Each of the 23 T cell receptor beta chains below was sequenced from the same sample in a study of read filtering for tumor transcriptome and immune sequencing. The library was built from about 0.4 ug RNA with molecular barcoded adaptors for alpha/delta and beta/gamma chains. In TCRdb, the reads were re-called with MiXCR into one record per CDR3 protein. Of 20,000 to 25,000 distinct CDR3 sequences listed, roughly 13% are singletons. Sample: a population of CD138-negative cells sorted from bone marrow. The receptors were sampled from a donor aged 40 or over with multiple myeloma.

Turning to this clonotype: With only one base between it and a far larger clone, this is likely a read error. The chain has TRBV11-3 and TRBJ2-3, with D possibly TRBD1 on 7 matching bases. This CDR3 contains 16 residues. CDR1 is SGHNT, CDR2 YENEEA, per germline. This CDR3 reads CASSWGGDSSTDMQYF. The CDR3 nucleotides are TGTGCCAGCAGCTGGGGCGGGGACAGCAGCACAGATATGCAGTATTTT.

As to this clonotype: An end of the junction differs from the germline gene, which may be a read error. The chain is built from TRBV7-9 and TRBJ2-5, with 11 bases that match TRBD2. The CDR3 runs to 15 residues. CDR1 and CDR2 from the germline V gene are SEHNR and FQNEAQ (reference sequence). The CDR3 sequence is CASSSTSGSGETKYF. The CDR3 DNA follows: TGTGCCAGCAGTTCCACTAGCGGGAGTGGGGAGACCAAGTACTTC.

This clonotype was recorded at least ten times. This chain links TRBV28 with TRBJ1-6; 7 bases are a match to TRBD1. The germline V gene has CDR1 MDHEN and CDR2 SYDVKM. The junction had 7 bases not matched to a gene; V was cut back by 5 bases and J by 6 bases. This CDR3 has 15 amino acids. CDR3 nucleotides: TGTGCCAGCAGTGCCGGACAGGTCTTTAATTCACCCCTCCACTTT. This translates into CASSAGQVFNSPLHF.

This clonotype was picked up many times. The chain has TRBV7-9 and TRBJ2-3; D gene uncertain. CDR1 SEHNR and CDR2 FQNEAQ come from the germline V gene (reference sequence). CDR3 length: 13 amino acids. V dropped 1 base and J dropped 5 bases, with 7 bases sitting between them. The CDR3 here is CASSLVGGDTQYF. CDR3 sequence (DNA): TGTGCCAGCAGCTTAGTGGGCGGAGATACGCAGTATTTT.

This clonotype was found many times. The gene calls are TRBV6-2 or TRBV6-3 and TRBJ2-3, with 8 bases matching TRBD1. Losses at the gene ends were 6 bases for V and 0 bases for J; bases not matched to a gene: 2. CDR3 length: 14 residues. Germline lookup yields CDR1 MNHEY and CDR2 SVGEGT. The CDR3: CASRRQGSTDTQYF. The DNA for the CDR3 is TGTGCCAGCAGGAGACAGGGGAGCACAGATACGCAGTATTTT.

This clonotype was counted at least ten times. The chain joins TRBV7-2 to TRBJ2-7; D is possibly TRBD2 (6 bases). The CDR3 is made up of 16 amino acids. Germline loops: CDR1 SGHTA, CDR2 FQGNSA. V was pared by 5 bases and J by 5 bases, with 22 bases between. CDR3 DNA sequence: TGTGCCAGCAGCCTCAAAATAGCGGCTTGGGGCCACGAGCAGTACTTC. Its protein product is CASSLKIAAWGHEQYF.

In its sample, this clonotype was seen many times. The V call is TRBV10-2, the J call TRBJ2-3; 9 nucleotides align to TRBD1. Germline V lookup: CDR1 WSHSY, CDR2 SAAADI. CDR3 length equals 13 residues. The junction had 0 bases not matched to a gene; V was cut back by 4 bases and J by 4 bases. CDR3 sequence reads: CASSGDRADTQYF. Here the CDR3 DNA reads TGCGCCAGCAGTGGGGACAGGGCAGATACGCAGTATTTT.

This clonotype showed up many times. This chain uses TRBV29-1 with TRBJ1-3; TRBD1 matches 7 bases. Germline CDR1 is SQVTM and CDR2 is ANQGSEA. The junction had 6 bases not matched to a gene; V was cut back by 3 bases and J by 4 bases. The CDR3 is made up of 14 amino acids. CDR3 amino acids: CSVDKTGSGNTIYF. CDR3 nucleotide sequence: TGCAGCGTTGACAAGACAGGGTCCGGAAACACCATATATTTT.

Many counts were recorded for this clonotype. The CDR3 nucleotides are TGTGCCAGCAGTCCGCGGACTATCCAAGAGACCCAGTACTTC. Amino acids: CASSPRTIQETQYF. The rearrangement joins TRBV27 to TRBJ2-5; perhaps TRBD2 as D (6 bases). Germline CDR1 and CDR2: MNHEY and SMNVEV (reference sequence). CDR3 length: 14 amino acids. V dropped 5 bases and J dropped 1 base, with 11 bases sitting between them.

At least ten counts were recorded for this clonotype. V and J are TRBV6-4 and TRBJ2-3; a weak D match, TRBD2 (6 bases). Germline CDR1 MRHNA, CDR2 SNTAGT. The V and J ends lost 3 bases and 1 base respectively, with 11 bases between them. The CDR3 consists of 15 residues. CDR3 amino acids: CASSEAEGGTDTQYF. In DNA form, the CDR3 reads TGTGCCAGCAGTGAGGCGGAGGGAGGCACAGATACGCAGTATTTT.

This clonotype was observed a handful of times. This sequence joins TRBV28 and TRBJ2-7; TRBD2 agrees at 7 bases. Germline trimming cut 6 bases from V and 7 bases from J; bases unmatched to any gene: 12. The CDR3 has 14 amino acids. The germline CDR1 and CDR2 sequences are MDHEN and SYDVKM. The CDR3, as DNA: TGTGCCAGCAGCACCGCCCCCAACGGGGGGGAGCAGTACTTC. This codes for CASSTAPNGGEQYF.

The genes are TRBV3-1 and TRBJ2-2, with a tentative D call TRBD2 (5 bases). Germline loops: CDR1 LGHDT, CDR2 YNNKEL (reference sequence). Trimming removed 0 bases from V and 1 base from J, with 12 bases in between. CDR3 length: 17 residues. The CDR3 region is CASSQDRGLLNTGELFF. For the CDR3, the DNA is TGTGCCAGCAGCCAAGATCGAGGGCTCCTGAACACCGGGGAGCTGTTTTTT.

About this clonotype: One end of the junction does not line up with germline, which may come from a read error. V gene TRBV14 combines with J gene TRBJ2-5; 7 bases map to TRBD2. The CDR3 covers 14 residues. Per the germline V gene, CDR1 is SGHDN and CDR2 is FVKESK. The CDR3 region has the DNA TGTGCCAGCAGCCAAGGGGACTATCCTCACCCGCTGACGTTT. Protein product: CASSQGDYPHPLTF.

This clonotype showed up just a few times. The rearrangement links TRBV5-4 to TRBJ2-2; D not resolved. V dropped 3 bases and J dropped 1 base, with 10 bases sitting between them. The CDR3 has 15 residues. Germline CDR1 reads SGHNT; CDR2 reads YYREEE (reference sequence). CDR3 bases: TGTGCCAGCAGCTCGGTACTCGGGAACACCGGGGAGCTGTTTTTT. Protein product: CASSSVLGNTGELFF.

At least ten counts were recorded for this clonotype. The gene calls are TRBV10-2 and TRBJ2-1; unclear D gene. Between the trimmed V and J ends, which lost 0 bases and 5 bases, there was a span of 8 bases. CDR3 size: 14 residues. In germline, CDR1 is WSHSY, CDR2 SAAADI. This CDR3 reads CASSESTYNNEQFF. The CDR3 DNA follows: TGCGCCAGCAGTGAGTCGACGTACAACAATGAGCAGTTCTTC.

Remarks on this clonotype: A clone one base away is much larger, so this may be a read error. This chain links TRBV6-4 with TRBJ2-1; 11 bases map to TRBD2. CDR3 length equals 16 residues. Germline V lookup: CDR1 MRHNA, CDR2 SNTAGT. This chain's CDR3 is CASSRELAGGHNEQLF. Here the CDR3 DNA reads TGTGCCAGCAGTCGTGAATTAGCGGGAGGGCACAATGAGCAGCTCTTC.

This chain connects TRBV4-1 to TRBJ1-1; 7 nucleotides agree with TRBD1. CDR3 length: 16 residues. The germline gives CDR1 MGHRA, CDR2 YSYEKL. With V trimmed by 1 base and J by 0 bases, 5 bases remained unmatched. The CDR3 loop is CASSQGRGRMNTEAFF. The CDR3 bases are TGCGCCAGCAGCCAAGGAAGGGGGCGGATGAACACTGAAGCTTTCTTT.

This clonotype has a count of ten or more. The CDR3 DNA reads TGTGCCAGCAGCTTCCTTAGCGGGAGCGGCGACGAGCAGTACTTC. Its protein product is CASSFLSGSGDEQYF. This chain links TRBV11-2 with TRBJ2-7; 9 bases match TRBD2. The V gene's germline CDR1 is SGHAT and CDR2 FQNNGV. CDR3 length equals 15 residues. Trimming at V came to 3 bases and at J to 5 bases, leaving 8 bases not matched to a gene.

Many counts were recorded for this clonotype. J is TRBJ2-7 and V is TRBV7-9; no clear D. Looked up from germline, CDR1 is SEHNR and CDR2 is FQNEAQ (reference sequence). Trimming stripped 3 bases from V and 4 bases from J, with 4 bases between. The CDR3 covers 11 residues. This chain's CDR3 is CASSLEYEQYF. For the CDR3, the DNA is TGTGCCAGCAGCTTGGAATACGAGCAGTACTTC. Together with reference TRBV7-9 and TRBJ2-7, the CDR3 gives the full variable domain: DTGVSQNPRHKITKRGQNVTFRCDPISEHNRLYWYRQTLGQGPEFLTYFQNEAQLEKSRLLSDRFSAERPKGSFSTLEIQRTEQGDSAMYLCASSLEYEQYFGPGTRLTVT.

This rearrangement joins TRBV28 to TRBJ2-1, with D possibly being TRBD2 (6 bases). Between the trimmed V and J ends, which lost 3 bases and 0 bases, there was a span of 6 bases. Germline V CDR1 and CDR2: MDHEN, SYDVKM. The CDR3 has 14 residues. CDR3 amino acids: CASSFGSSYNEQFF. CDR3 DNA: TGTGCCAGCAGTTTCGGGAGCTCCTACAATGAGCAGTTCTTC.

The sample holds many counts of this clonotype. The chain carries TRBV6-2 or TRBV6-3 and TRBJ2-1, with TRBD2 identical over 8 bases. V lost 2 bases, J lost 3 bases, and 6 bases stayed unmatched. The CDR3 is 16 residues long. Germline CDR1 and CDR2: MNHEY and SVGEGT. CDR3 loop: CASSYPGRAYYNEQFF. The DNA of the CDR3 is TGTGCCAGCAGTTACCCCGGGAGGGCTTACTACAATGAGCAGTTCTTC.

This clonotype was recorded many times. The chain uses TRBV20-1 and TRBJ2-5; D not resolved. Trimming left V 3 bases short and J 0 bases short, with 2 bases between. The CDR3 is made up of 11 amino acids. Germline V CDR1 and CDR2: DFQATT, SNEGSKA (reference sequence). CDR3 region: CSASHQETQYF. The CDR3 bases are TGCAGTGCTAGTCACCAAGAGACCCAGTACTTC.

The sample holds a few counts of this clonotype. A much larger clone sits a single nucleotide away, making a read error possible. This chain joins TRBV20-1 and TRBJ2-7; TRBD2 aligns across 8 bases. Looked up from germline, CDR1 is DFQATT and CDR2 is SNEGSKA (reference sequence). J lost 6 bases, V lost 5 bases, and 9 bases had no gene match. The CDR3 spans 13 residues. Written as DNA, the CDR3 is TGCAGTGCTGATCCAGCGGGAGTGCCCGAGCAGTACTTC. Its protein is CSADPAGVPEQYF.